Listed here are 20 T cell receptor beta chains from one sample, sequenced in a study of blood T cells in healthy people across ages. Sample-barcoded 5' priming and a J-beta primer mix drove a second PCR of 7 to 11 cycles. Via MiXCR, TCRdb re-called the 5' RACE reads, giving one row per CDR3 protein. The table shows around 1,500,000 distinct CDR3 sequences, with approximately 40% occurring only once. The source material was blood. These receptor sequences come from a woman aged 18-29 years in good health.

The sample holds a few counts of this clonotype. The junction differs from germline at one of its ends, possibly a read error. The chain employs TRBV29-1 and TRBJ2-7, with D hard to call. Germline V gene sequence: CDR1 SQVTM, CDR2 ANQGSEA. This CDR3 has 12 residues. CDR3 residues: CSVQDKPYEQYF. As DNA, the CDR3 is TGCAGCGTTCAAGACAAGCCCTACGAGCAGTACTTC.

The chain employs TRBV7-6 and TRBJ2-7; D possibly corresponds to TRBD1 (5 bases). CDR3 length: 14 residues. Trimming stripped 5 bases from V and 7 bases from J, with 18 bases between. CDR1 is SGHVS and CDR2 is FNYEAQ in the germline V gene. The CDR3 is CASSVDAGPREQYF. The CDR3, as DNA: TGTGCCAGCAGCGTAGACGCAGGGCCTCGTGAGCAGTACTTC.

V gene TRBV14 combines with J gene TRBJ1-1; 8 positions match TRBD1. Germline values: CDR1 SGHDN, CDR2 FVKESK. The trim removed 4 bases at V and 10 bases at J, leaving 11 bases unmatched. CDR3 size: 14 residues. CDR3 loop: CASSPFRGREIAFF. In DNA form, the CDR3 reads TGTGCCAGCAGCCCATTCAGGGGGCGGGAGATAGCTTTCTTT.

As for this clonotype: Mismatch with germline at one junction end may stem from a read error. The chain is built from TRBV27 and TRBJ2-7, with D possibly being TRBD2 (6 bases). CDR3 size: 15 residues. Germline V lookup: CDR1 MNHEY, CDR2 SMNVEV (reference sequence). The CDR3 here is CASSLAGLGSYGQYF. The CDR3 nucleotides are TGTGCCAGCAGTTTAGCGGGGTTGGGTTCCTACGGGCAGTACTTC.

The chain links TRBV12-3 or TRBV12-4 to TRBJ1-4, with D possibly matching TRBD1 (6 bases). Trimming cost V 3 bases and J 8 bases, with 10 bases left between them. The CDR3 sequence is 13 residues long. The CDR3: CASSLGHWEKLFF. CDR3 nucleotides: TGTGCCAGCAGTTTGGGACATTGGGAAAAACTGTTTTTT.

The DNA for the CDR3 is TGCAGCGTTGATTGGCAGGGGGCAGAAGGCTACACCTTC. Amino acids: CSVDWQGAEGYTF. The chain combines TRBV29-1 with TRBJ1-2, with TRBD1 matching over 8 bases. This CDR3 region has 13 residues. With 3 bases clipped from V and 8 bases from J, the junction kept 8 bases outside the gene matches. Germline lookup yields CDR1 SQVTM and CDR2 ANQGSEA. The full variable domain, with the rest looked up from reference TRBV29-1 and TRBJ1-2, is SAVISQKPSRDICQRGTSLTIQCQVDSQVTMMFWYRQQPGQSLTLIATANQGSEATYESGFVIDKFPISRPNLTFSTLTVSNMSPEDSSIYLCSVDWQGAEGYTFGSGTRLTVV.

The genes are TRBV7-9 and TRBJ2-3; D possibly corresponds to TRBD1 (6 bases). From germline, CDR1 is SEHNR and CDR2 FQNEAQ (reference sequence). V was shortened by 5 bases and J by 6 bases, with 12 bases between the two germline ends. This CDR3 has 13 residues. The CDR3 region has the DNA TGTGCCAGCAGCGGGACACTTTCCGATACGCAGTATTTT. Translation gives CASSGTLSDTQYF.

This clonotype was detected a few times. V usage is TRBV6-4 and J usage is TRBJ2-1; 8 positions match TRBD1. CDR1 and CDR2 (germline): MRHNA, SNTAGT. This CDR3 contains 13 residues. V shed 6 bases, J shed 9 bases, and the junction held 7 bases outside the gene matches. The CDR3 reads CASRGQGLSEQFF. CDR3 DNA sequence: TGTGCCAGCAGAGGACAGGGCCTCTCTGAGCAGTTCTTC.

This chain joins TRBV18 and TRBJ2-1; the D gene is possibly TRBD2 (6 bases). V shed 2 bases and J shed 7 bases, with 12 bases lying between them. This CDR3 has 14 amino acids. Germline lookup yields CDR1 KGHSH and CDR2 LQKENI. CDR3 DNA sequence: TGTGCCAGCTCACCAGGGACTGTGGGTAATGAGCAGTTCTTC. Amino acids: CASSPGTVGNEQFF.

In its sample, this clonotype was seen a few times. V gene TRBV15 combines with J gene TRBJ2-1; 10 bases are shared with TRBD2. J lost 8 bases, V lost 2 bases, and 9 bases had no gene match. Germline V CDR1 and CDR2: LNHNV, YYDKDF (reference sequence). This CDR3 has 16 residues. CDR3 nucleotide sequence: TGTGCCACCAGCAGACCTAGCGGGAGTGAAGTATATGAGCAGTTCTTC. This encodes CATSRPSGSEVYEQFF. Supplemented by reference TRBV15 and TRBJ2-1, the full variable domain reads DAMVIQNPRYQVTQFGKPVTLSCSQTLNHNVMYWYQQKSSQAPKLLFHYYDKDFNNEADTPDNFQSRRPNTSFCFLDIRSPGLGDTAMYLCATSRPSGSEVYEQFFGPGTRLTVL.

This clonotype was observed a handful of times. The chain recombines TRBV21-1 with TRBJ1-2; TRBD1, as called in the table, went unchecked against the DNA. TRBV21-1 is a pseudogene locus. The CDR3 has 16 residues. The CDR3 nucleotides are TGTGCCAGCAGCAAGGGCGAAACCGGGACCATCCATGGCTACACCTTC. This encodes CASSKGETGTIHGYTF.

The V call is TRBV20-1, the J call TRBJ2-7; D unresolved. Germline assignment: CDR1 DFQATT and CDR2 SNEGSKA (reference sequence). Trimming removed 0 bases from V and 7 bases from J, with 7 bases in between. The CDR3 has 11 amino acids. CDR3 sequence reads: CSARDAAEQYF. CDR3 DNA sequence: TGCAGTGCTAGAGACGCGGCAGAGCAGTACTTC.

The CDR3 sequence is CASSEDRGLNSPLHF. The CDR3 DNA follows: TGTGCCAGCAGTGAAGACAGGGGACTGAATTCACCCCTCCACTTT. The chain is built from TRBV2 and TRBJ1-6; 7 bases map to TRBD1. Germline V gene lookup returns CDR1 SNHLY and CDR2 FYNNEI. Trimming cost V 1 base and J 7 bases; bases outside gene matches: 4. The CDR3 spans 15 residues.

This clonotype was counted only a few times. This rearrangement joins TRBV6-5 to TRBJ2-1, with 7 nucleotides matching TRBD2. CDR1 MNHEY and CDR2 SVGAGI come from the germline V gene. With V trimmed by 8 bases and J by 4 bases, 8 bases remained unmatched. This CDR3 has 14 residues. CDR3 DNA: TGTGCCAGCGGGACTACCGCCTCGTACAATGAGCAGTTCTTC. Protein sequence: CASGTTASYNEQFF.

The chain combines TRBV10-1 with TRBJ2-5, with D perhaps TRBD1 (6 bases). From germline, CDR1 is WNHNN and CDR2 SYGVQD (reference sequence). This CDR3 contains 14 residues. V was shortened by 6 bases and J by 2 bases, with 13 bases between the two germline ends. CDR3 sequence: CASSQQGSQETQYF. CDR3 in DNA: TGCGCCAGCAGCCAACAGGGATCTCAAGAGACCCAGTACTTC.

The sample holds a few counts of this clonotype. The V call is TRBV18, the J call TRBJ2-4, with 8 nucleotides matching TRBD2. Germline values: CDR1 KGHSH, CDR2 LQKENI. The CDR3 contains 13 residues. With 3 bases clipped from V and 8 bases from J, the junction kept 3 bases outside the gene matches. The CDR3 protein is CASSPTSEHIQYF. CDR3 nucleotide sequence: TGTGCCAGCTCACCGACTAGCGAGCACATTCAGTACTTC.

This clonotype was picked up a small number of times. The chain is built from TRBV3-1 and TRBJ2-7; 12 bases line up with TRBD2. Germline loops: CDR1 LGHDT, CDR2 YNNKEL (reference sequence). CDR3 length: 14 amino acids. V was clipped by 4 bases and J by 6 bases; unmatched bases: 4. In nucleotides, the CDR3 is TGTGCCAGCAGCCGACTAGCGGGGGCCTCCGAGCAGTACTTC. Its protein is CASSRLAGASEQYF.

The gene calls are TRBV12-3 or TRBV12-4 and TRBJ1-2; D not resolved. Trimming shortened V by 6 bases and J by 3 bases, and 14 bases separated the two germline ends. The CDR3 length is 14 residues. CDR3 nucleotide sequence: TGTGCCAGCAGCCCCCGGGCATCTCACTATGGCTACACCTTC. This gives the protein CASSPRASHYGYTF.

The CDR3 DNA follows: TGTGCCAGCAACCCCGTGGGAGGGCTGAACACCGGGGAGCTGTTTTTT. Translation gives CASNPVGGLNTGELFF. The chain carries TRBV4-2 and TRBJ2-2, with 7 bases identical to TRBD2. The germline V gene encodes CDR1 LGHNA and CDR2 YNFKEQ. V lost 7 bases, J lost 1 base, and 9 bases stayed unmatched. This CDR3 region has 16 residues.

J is TRBJ1-2 and V is TRBV28; possibly TRBD1 for D (6 bases). Germline V lookup: CDR1 MDHEN, CDR2 SYDVKM. This CDR3 spans 15 amino acids. Trimming removed 7 bases at V and 6 bases at J, with 21 bases between. The CDR3 bases are TGTGCCAGCAACACCCGACAGGCGCACGGGGATGGCTACACCTTC. Its translation: CASNTRQAHGDGYTF.